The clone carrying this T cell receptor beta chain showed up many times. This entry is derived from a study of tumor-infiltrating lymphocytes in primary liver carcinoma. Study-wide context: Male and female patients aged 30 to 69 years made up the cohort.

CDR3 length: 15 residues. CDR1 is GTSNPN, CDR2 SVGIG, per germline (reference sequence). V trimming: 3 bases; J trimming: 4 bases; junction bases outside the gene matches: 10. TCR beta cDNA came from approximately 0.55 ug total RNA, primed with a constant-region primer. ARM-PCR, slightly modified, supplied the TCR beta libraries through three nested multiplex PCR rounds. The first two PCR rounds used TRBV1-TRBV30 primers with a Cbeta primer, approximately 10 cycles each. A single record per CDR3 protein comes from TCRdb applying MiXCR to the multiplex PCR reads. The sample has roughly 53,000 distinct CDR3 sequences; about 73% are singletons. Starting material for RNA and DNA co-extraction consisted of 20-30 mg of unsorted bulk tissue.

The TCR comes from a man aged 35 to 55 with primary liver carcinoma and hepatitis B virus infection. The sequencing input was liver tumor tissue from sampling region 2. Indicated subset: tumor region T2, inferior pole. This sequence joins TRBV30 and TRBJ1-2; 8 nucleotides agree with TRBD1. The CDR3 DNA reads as TGTGCCTGGAGACAAACAGGGGGGGGACTCTATGGCTACACCTTC. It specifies CAWRQTGGGLYGYTF.